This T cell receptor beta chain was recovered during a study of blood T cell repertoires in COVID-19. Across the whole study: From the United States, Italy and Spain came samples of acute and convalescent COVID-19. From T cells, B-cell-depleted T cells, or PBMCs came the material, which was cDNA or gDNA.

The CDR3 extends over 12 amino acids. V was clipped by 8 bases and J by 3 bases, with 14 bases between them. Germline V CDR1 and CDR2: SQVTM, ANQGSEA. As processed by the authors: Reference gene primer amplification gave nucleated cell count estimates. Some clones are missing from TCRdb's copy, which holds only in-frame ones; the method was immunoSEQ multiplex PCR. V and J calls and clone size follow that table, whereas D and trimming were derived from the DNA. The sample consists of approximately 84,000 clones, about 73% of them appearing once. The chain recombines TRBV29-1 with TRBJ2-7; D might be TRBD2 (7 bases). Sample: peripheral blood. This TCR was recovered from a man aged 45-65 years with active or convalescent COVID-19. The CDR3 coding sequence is TGCAGCCAAGGGGAGGGGGACTACGAGCAGTACTTC. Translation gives CSQGEGDYEQYF.